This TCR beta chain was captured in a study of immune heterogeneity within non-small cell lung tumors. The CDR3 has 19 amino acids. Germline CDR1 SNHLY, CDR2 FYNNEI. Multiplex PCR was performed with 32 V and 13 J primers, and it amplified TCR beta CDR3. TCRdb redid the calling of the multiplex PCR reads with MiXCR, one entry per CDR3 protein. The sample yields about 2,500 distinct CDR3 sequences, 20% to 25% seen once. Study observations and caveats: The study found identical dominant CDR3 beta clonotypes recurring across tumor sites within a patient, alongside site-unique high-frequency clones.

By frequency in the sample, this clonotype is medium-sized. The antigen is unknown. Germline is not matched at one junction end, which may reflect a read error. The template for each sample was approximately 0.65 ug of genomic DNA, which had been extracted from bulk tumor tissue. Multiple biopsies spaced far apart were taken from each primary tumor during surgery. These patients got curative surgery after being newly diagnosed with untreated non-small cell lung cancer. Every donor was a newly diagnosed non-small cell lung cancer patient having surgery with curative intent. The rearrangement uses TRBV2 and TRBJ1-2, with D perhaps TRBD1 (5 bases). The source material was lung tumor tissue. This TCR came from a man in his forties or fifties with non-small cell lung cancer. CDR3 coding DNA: TGTGCCAGCAGCGAAGGAAGGAGGTACTTTAGGGGCAAGAACTATGGCTACACCTTC. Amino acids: CASSEGRRYFRGKNYGYTF. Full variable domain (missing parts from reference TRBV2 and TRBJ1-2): EPEVTQTPSHQVTQMGQEVILRCVPISNHLYFYWYRQILGQKVEFLVSFYNNEISEKSEIFDDQFSVERPDGSNFTLKIRSTKLEDSAMYFCASSEGRRYFRGKNYGYTFGSGTRLTVV.